The T cell receptor beta chain under discussion was sequenced for a study of shared clonotypes between healthy human individuals (dated by TCRdb to the early 2020s). The study in broad terms: Three men and a couple of women, aged 18 to 49 years, made up the cohort. For each donor, CD4 naive and CD4 memory were each given three plates, CD8 naive was given two plates, and CD8 memory was given one plate. To estimate repertoire size and how much clonotypes are shared between individuals, the study performed deep sequencing of blood TCR repertoires from roughly five healthy adults. Different laboratories and diverse techniques were used to prepare libraries and sequence TCR repertoires, to increase sequencing depth and limit assay-specific biases. Between about 0.94 and 10 billion PBMCs per donor were obtained by leukapheresis.

Results the study describes overall, beyond this receptor: Even with the large sequencing depth, rarefaction of the sorted-subset datasets indicated that sequencing was incomplete. Naive subsets generally had larger estimated clonotype richness than memory subsets. Sharing across several donors was observed for around 5% of naive CD4, over 3% of naive CD8, 2% to 2.5% of memory CD4, and about 0.38% of memory CD8 clonotypes. Sampling was restricted to blood, and TCR repertoires in tissue are likely to differ from TCR repertoires in blood. Because the study included a small number of donors, the genetic and exposure-history diversity represented was limited. Compared with non-shared clonotypes, clonotypes shared by all four sorted-subset donors had higher generation probabilities. Based on pairwise subsampling, the degree of clonotype sharing among donors was expected to be affected by sequencing depth.

Trimming at the junction amounts to 6 bases on V and 0 bases on J, and the germline ends lie 15 bases apart. The germline V gene provides CDR1 SGHAT and CDR2 FQNNGV. The CDR3, from cysteine to phenylalanine, totals 15 residues. The retained sequence is limited to the CDR3, 45 bases, with the frame set at the first base. CD8 naive samples consisted of CD45RO-negative cells that were positively selected for CCR7, yielding a CD45RA+CCR7+ population without TemRA cells. Donors were healthy HIV-negative adults with no recently reported acute infections or vaccinations. Every donor was a Caucasian adult living in Nashville, Tennessee, USA. After blood collection by leukapheresis, PBMCs were isolated using Ficoll-Histopaque density gradient centrifugation and then cryopreserved in the vapor phase of liquid nitrogen. Analytical flow cytometry was used to check the purity and quantity of every magnetically sorted T cell population. Genomic DNA was isolated from each sorted fraction and quantified by UV absorbance on a Nanodrop 2000c.

Comment on this clone: Its antigen is currently not known. Base quality data are lacking; no much larger clone is found one base away.

Using the deep immunoSEQ assay, multiplex PCR amplified TCR CDR3 regions from genomic DNA. Genomic DNA extracted from each cell subset was distributed evenly over all wells of several immunoSEQ 96-well plates, and each plate served as one replicate. Each replicate PCR for sorted subsets received around 0.2 ug genomic DNA, equal to about 30,000 T cell genomes. Purified libraries were quantified with a Qubit 3.0 fluorometer, sized on a Bioanalyzer 2100, and re-quantified with the KAPA Library Quantification kit. Every immunoSEQ 96-well plate was sequenced on a separate single-read 150-cycle Illumina NextSeq 550 flow cell. The study's processing was this. Because the immunoSEQ output included only junctional sequences and no quality scores, the filtering could not be the same as the filtering used for full-length reads. Sequences were annotated with PyIR, a Python wrapper for IgBLAST v1.9, and V/J genes and CDR3 were assigned using IMGT germline references. Reads were removed for weak V/J assignments (E-value above 1e-6), missing CDR3, stop codons, out-of-frame junctions, or ambiguous translated residues. V3J clonotypes were defined by identical inferred V gene, J gene, and CDR3 amino acid sequence. To compute the percentage overlap between repertoires, the number of shared unique clonotypes was divided by the size of the smaller repertoire. Richness of each repertoire was evaluated using RTK rarefaction, the Chao1 estimator, and Recon v2.1 estimates of unobserved clonotypes. Generation probabilities for all TCRbeta clonotypes obtained by the gDNA method from a handful of donors were computed using OLGA. The table comes from immuneACCESS by way of TCRdb, which keeps in-frame sequences with V and J called. Part of the clones is missing from these tables; in studies checked, under half for an unresolved V gene and the rest for unknown reasons. V and J calls and clone size come straight from that table; D and trimming were deduced from the DNA. The sample table lists fewer than 800,000 clones, 90% to 95% of them with a count of one. The ten largest make up more than 20% of the sample.

Sequenced input: naive CD8+ T cells sorted from blood. The cell subset or site label on this specimen signifies: CD45RA+CCR7+. This clonotype was sampled from a man aged 25-40 years in good health. This sequence uses TRBV11-2 and TRBJ2-7; the D gene identity is not certain. At the DNA level, the sequence is TGTGCCAGCAGTCTAGTGGCCGGTAGCTCCTACGAGCAGTACTTC. Its protein is CASSLVAGSSYEQYF.